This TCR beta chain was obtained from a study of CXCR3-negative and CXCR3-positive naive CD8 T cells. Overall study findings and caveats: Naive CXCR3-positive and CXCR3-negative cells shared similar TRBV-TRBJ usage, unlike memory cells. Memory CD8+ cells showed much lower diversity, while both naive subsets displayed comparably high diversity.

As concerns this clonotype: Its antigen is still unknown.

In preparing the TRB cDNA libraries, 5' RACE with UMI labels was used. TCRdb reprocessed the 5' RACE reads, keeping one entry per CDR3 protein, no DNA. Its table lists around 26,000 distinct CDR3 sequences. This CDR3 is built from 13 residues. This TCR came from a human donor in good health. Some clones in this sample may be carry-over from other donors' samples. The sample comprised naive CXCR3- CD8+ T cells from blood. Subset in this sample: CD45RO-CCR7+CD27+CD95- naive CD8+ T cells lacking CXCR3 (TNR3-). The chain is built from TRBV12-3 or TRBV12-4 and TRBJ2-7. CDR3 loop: CASTLAPTYEQYF.